The rows below give T cell receptor beta chains drawn from one sample of a study of cytomegalovirus exposure and HLA in healthy donors. Sequencing used immunoSEQ multiplex PCR; TCRdb keeps in-frame clones, though not all of them. The sample has under 200,000 clones; about 68% are singletons. The specimen sequenced was PBMCs. The receptors were sampled from a female donor in good health and CMV-seronegative. Each CDR3 is given with its conserved first and last residue. The D gene is left open where the match is weak. Some rows mark clone size as missing; the rest say once, few, many or name a class of expanded clone.

d_gene,abundance,j_gene,v_gene,CDR3aa,CDR3nt
TRBD1,.,TRBJ1-1,TRBV5-5,CASSFRETGGAFF,TGTGCCAGCAGCTTTCGGGAGACAGGGGGAGCTTTCTTT
.,.,TRBJ2-7,TRBV19,CASSMPGTAFYEQYF,TGTGCCAGTAGTATGCCCGGGACTGCTTTTTACGAGCAGTACTTC
.,once,TRBJ1-1,TRBV9,CASSVDPVANTEAFF,TGTGCCAGCAGCGTAGATCCGGTCGCGAACACTGAAGCTTTCTTT
TRBD2,.,TRBJ2-7,TRBV10-3,CAISDPLAPTYEQYF,TGTGCCATCAGTGACCCACTAGCGCCTACCTACGAGCAGTACTTC
.,.,TRBJ2-6,TRBV6-5,CASKTGASGANVLTF,TGTGCCAGTAAGACAGGAGCGTCTGGGGCCAACGTCCTGACTTTC
.,.,TRBJ2-1,TRBV29-1,CSVTSGLYNEQFF,TGCAGCGTTACCAGCGGTCTCTACAATGAGCAGTTCTTC
TRBD1,.,TRBJ1-1,TRBV29-1,CSVGARGTLEAFF,TGCAGCGTTGGAGCCAGGGGGACCCTTGAAGCTTTCTTT
.,.,TRBJ1-4,TRBV28,CASKPGSRTNEKLFF,TGTGCCAGCAAACCGGGATCCAGAACTAATGAAAAACTGTTTTTT
TRBD1,.,TRBJ2-5,TRBV27,CASSLYPGTGLETQYF,TGTGCCAGCAGTTTATACCCGGGGACAGGGTTGGAGACCCAGTACTTC
.,.,TRBJ2-7,TRBV4-3,CASSQDEGYSYEQYF,TGCGCCAGCAGCCAAGATGAGGGATACTCCTACGAGCAGTACTTC
.,few,TRBJ2-7,TRBV19,CASSIDGRGYEQYF,TGTGCCAGTAGTATTGACGGCAGGGGCTACGAGCAGTACTTC
.,.,TRBJ2-1,TRBV7-2,CASSLGQYNEQFF,TGTGCCAGCAGCTTAGGTCAGTACAATGAGCAGTTCTTC
.,.,TRBJ2-1,TRBV9,CASSSRDYNEQFF,TGTGCCAGCAGCAGCAGGGATTACAATGAGCAGTTCTTC